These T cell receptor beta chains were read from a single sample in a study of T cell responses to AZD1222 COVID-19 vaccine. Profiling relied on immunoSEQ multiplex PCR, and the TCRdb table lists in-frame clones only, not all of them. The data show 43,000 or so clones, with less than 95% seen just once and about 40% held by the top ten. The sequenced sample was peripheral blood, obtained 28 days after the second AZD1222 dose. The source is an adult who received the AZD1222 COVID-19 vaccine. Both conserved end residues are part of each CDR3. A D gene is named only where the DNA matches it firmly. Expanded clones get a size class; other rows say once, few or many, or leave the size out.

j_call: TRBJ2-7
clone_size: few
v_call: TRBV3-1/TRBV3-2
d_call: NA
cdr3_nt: TGTGCCAGCAGCCAAGGGAGCTCCTACGAGCAGTACTTC
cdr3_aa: CASSQGSSYEQYF

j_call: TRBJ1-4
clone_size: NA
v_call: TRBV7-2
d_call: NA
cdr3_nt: TGTGCCAGCAGCTCTTTACAGGGAAGTGGCAAACTGTTTTTT
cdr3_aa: CASSSLQGSGKLFF

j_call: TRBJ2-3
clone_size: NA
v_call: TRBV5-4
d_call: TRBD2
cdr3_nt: TGTGCCAGCAGCTTGGAGCCAGCGGGGGCCGGAGATACGCAGTATTTT
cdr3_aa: CASSLEPAGAGDTQYF

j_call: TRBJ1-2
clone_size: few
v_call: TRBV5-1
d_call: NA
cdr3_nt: TGCGCCAGCACCCACAGGGCCGGGACAAAGGGCTACACCTTC
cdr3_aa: CASTHRAGTKGYTF

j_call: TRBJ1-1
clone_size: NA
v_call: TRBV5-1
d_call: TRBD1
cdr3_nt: TGCGCCAGCAGCTTGGGGGACAGGGGAATAACATCTGAAGCTTTCTTT
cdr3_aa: CASSLGDRGITSEAFF

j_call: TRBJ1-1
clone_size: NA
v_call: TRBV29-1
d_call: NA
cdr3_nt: TGCAGTGGAAGAGGGGGGGTACGGAACACTGAAGCTTTCTTT
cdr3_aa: CSGRGGVRNTEAFF

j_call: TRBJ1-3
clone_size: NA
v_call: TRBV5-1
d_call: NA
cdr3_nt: TGCGCCAGCAGCTCCGATCCAGGGCTTTCCTCTGGAAACACCATATATTTT
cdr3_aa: CASSSDPGLSSGNTIYF

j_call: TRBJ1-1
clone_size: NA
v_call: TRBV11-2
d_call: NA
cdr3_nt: TGTGCCAGCAGCTTTCAACAGAACACTGAAGCTTTCTTT
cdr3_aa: CASSFQQNTEAFF

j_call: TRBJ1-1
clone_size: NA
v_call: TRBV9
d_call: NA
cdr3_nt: TGTGCCAGCAGCGCGACGGCTCGGCGACAGAACACTGAAGCTTTCTTT
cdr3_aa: CASSATARRQNTEAFF

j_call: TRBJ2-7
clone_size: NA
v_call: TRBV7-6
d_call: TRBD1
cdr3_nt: TGTGCCAGCAGCTTTACGACAGGGATCGGGTCCTACGAGCAGTACTTC
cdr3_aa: CASSFTTGIGSYEQYF

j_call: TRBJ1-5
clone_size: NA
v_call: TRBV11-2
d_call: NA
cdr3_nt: TGTGCCAGCAGCCGAGCCGGGGCCAGGAATCAGCCCCAGCATTTT
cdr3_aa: CASSRAGARNQPQHF

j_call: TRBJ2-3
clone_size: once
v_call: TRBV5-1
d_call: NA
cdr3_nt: TGCGCCAGCAGCTTACTAGCCCTTTACACAGATACGCAGTATTTT
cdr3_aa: CASSLLALYTDTQYF

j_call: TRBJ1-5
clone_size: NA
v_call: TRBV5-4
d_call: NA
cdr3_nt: TGTGCCAGCAGCTTCAGGGGCAATCAGCCCCAGCATTTT
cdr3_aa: CASSFRGNQPQHF

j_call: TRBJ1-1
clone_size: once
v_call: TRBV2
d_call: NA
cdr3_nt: TGTGCCAGCAGTCGATCAGGGGAGAACACTGAAGCTTTCTTT
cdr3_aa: CASSRSGENTEAFF

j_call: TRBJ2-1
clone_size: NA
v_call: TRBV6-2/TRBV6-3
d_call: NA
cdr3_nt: TGTGCCAGCAGTTCTCCGGGGGAGTACAATGAGCAGTTCTTC
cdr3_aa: CASSSPGEYNEQFF

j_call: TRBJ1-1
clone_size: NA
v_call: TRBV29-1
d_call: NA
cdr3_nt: TGCAGCGTTTTCCGGGGGGGCACTGAAGCTTTCTTT
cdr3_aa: CSVFRGGTEAFF

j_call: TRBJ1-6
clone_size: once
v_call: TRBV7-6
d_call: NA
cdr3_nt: TGTGCCAGCAGCTTAGAGTCGGGGGTAGCCTATAATTCACCCCTCCACTTT
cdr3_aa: CASSLESGVAYNSPLHF

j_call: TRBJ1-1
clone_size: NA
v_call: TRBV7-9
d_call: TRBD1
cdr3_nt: TGTGCCAGCAGTCGGGACAGGGGAGGCACTGAAGCTTTCTTT
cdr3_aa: CASSRDRGGTEAFF

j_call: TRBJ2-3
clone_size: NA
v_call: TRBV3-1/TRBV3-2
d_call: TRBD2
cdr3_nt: TGTGCCAGCAGCCAGAGAGCGGGGGGAACAGATACGCAGTATTTT
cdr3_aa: CASSQRAGGTDTQYF